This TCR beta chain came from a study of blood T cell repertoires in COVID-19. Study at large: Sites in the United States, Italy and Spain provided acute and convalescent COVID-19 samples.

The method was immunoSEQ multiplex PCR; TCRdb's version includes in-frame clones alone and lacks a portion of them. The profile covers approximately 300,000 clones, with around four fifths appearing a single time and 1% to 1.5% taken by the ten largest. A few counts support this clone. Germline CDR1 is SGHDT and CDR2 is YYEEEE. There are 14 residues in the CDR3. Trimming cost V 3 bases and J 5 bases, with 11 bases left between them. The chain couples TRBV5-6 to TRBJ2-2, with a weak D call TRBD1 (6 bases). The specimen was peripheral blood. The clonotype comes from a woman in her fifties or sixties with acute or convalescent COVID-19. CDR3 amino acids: CASSYGQRTGELFF. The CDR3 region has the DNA TGTGCCAGCAGCTACGGACAGCGAACCGGGGAGCTGTTTTTT.